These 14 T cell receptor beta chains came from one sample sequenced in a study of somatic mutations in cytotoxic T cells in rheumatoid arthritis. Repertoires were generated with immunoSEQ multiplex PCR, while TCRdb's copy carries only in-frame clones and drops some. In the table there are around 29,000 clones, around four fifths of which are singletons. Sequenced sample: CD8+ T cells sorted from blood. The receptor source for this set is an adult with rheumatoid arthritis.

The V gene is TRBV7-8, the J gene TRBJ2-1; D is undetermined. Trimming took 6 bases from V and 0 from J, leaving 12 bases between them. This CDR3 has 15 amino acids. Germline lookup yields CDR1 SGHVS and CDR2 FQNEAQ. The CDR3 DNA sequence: TGTGCCAGCAGTCAAGCGTGGAGCTCCTACAATGAGCAGTTCTTC. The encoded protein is CASSQAWSSYNEQFF.

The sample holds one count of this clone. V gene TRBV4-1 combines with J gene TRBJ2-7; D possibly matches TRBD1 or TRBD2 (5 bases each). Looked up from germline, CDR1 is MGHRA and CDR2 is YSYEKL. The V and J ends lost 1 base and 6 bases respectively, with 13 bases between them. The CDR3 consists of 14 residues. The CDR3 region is CASSQVGADLEQYF. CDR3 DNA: TGCGCCAGCAGCCAAGTCGGGGCGGATCTCGAGCAGTACTTC.

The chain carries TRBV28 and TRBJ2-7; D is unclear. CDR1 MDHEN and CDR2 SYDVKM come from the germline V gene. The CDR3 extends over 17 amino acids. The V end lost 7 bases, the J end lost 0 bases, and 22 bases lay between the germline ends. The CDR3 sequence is CASTRHPPRHFSYEQYF. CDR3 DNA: TGTGCCAGCACCCGACACCCCCCTCGACACTTCTCCTACGAGCAGTACTTC.

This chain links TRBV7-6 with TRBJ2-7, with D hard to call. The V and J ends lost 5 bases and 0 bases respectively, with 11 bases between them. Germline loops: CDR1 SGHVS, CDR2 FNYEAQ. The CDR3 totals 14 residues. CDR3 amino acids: CASSPLGGSYEQYF. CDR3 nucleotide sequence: TGTGCCAGCAGCCCTCTTGGCGGCTCCTACGAGCAGTACTTC.

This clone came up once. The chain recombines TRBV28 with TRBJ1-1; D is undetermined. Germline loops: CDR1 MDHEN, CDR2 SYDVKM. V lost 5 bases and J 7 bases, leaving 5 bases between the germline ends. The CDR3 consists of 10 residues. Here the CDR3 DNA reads TGTGCCAGCAGTCGCCTTGAAGCTTTCTTT. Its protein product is CASSRLEAFF. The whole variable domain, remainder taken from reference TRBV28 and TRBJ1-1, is DVKVTQSSRYLVKRTGEKVFLECVQDMDHENMFWYRQDPGLGLRLIYFSYDVKMKEKGDIPEGYSVSREKKERFSLILESASTNQTSMYLCASSRLEAFFGQGTRLTVV.

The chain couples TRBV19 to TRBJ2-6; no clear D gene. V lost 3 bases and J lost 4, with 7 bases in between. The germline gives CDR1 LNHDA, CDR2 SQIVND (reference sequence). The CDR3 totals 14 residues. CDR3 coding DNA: TGTGCCAGTAGTATCGGAGACGGGGCCAACGTCCTGACTTTC. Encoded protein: CASSIGDGANVLTF. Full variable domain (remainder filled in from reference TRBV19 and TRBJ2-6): DGGITQSPKYLFRKEGQNVTLSCEQNLNHDAMYWYRQDPGQGLRLIYYSQIVNDFQKGDIAEGYSVSREKKESFPLTVTSAQKNPTAFYLCASSIGDGANVLTFGAGSRLTVL.

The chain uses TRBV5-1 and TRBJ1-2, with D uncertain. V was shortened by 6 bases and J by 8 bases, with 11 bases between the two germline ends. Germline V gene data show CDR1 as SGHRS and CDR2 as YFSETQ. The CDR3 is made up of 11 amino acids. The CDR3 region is CASTLGYGYTF. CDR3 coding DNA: TGCGCCAGCACACTTGGGTACGGCTACACCTTC.

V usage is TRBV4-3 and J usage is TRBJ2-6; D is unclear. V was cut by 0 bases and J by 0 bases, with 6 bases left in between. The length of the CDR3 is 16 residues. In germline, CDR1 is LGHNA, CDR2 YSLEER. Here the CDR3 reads CASSQDIGSGANVLTF. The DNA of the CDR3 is TGCGCCAGCAGCCAAGACATAGGCTCTGGGGCCAACGTCCTGACTTTC.

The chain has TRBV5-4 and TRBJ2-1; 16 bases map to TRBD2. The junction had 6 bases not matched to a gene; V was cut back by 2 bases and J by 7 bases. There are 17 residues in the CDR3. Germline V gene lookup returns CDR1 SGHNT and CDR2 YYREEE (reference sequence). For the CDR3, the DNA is TGTGCCAGCAGCTTATCGGGACTAGCGGGGGGGAGGAATGAGCAGTTCTTC. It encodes CASSLSGLAGGRNEQFF.

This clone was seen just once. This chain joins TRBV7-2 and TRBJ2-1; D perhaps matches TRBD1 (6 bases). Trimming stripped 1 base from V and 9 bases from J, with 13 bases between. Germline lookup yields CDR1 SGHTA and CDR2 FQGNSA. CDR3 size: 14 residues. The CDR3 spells CASSLGQGIREQFF. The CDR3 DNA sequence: TGTGCCAGCAGCTTAGGCCAGGGGATTCGTGAGCAGTTCTTC.

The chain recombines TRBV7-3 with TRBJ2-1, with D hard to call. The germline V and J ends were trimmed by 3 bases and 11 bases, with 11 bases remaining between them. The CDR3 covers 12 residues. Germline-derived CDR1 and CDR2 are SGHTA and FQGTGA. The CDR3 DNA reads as TGTGCCAGCAGCTTTGGGGATACGAAGCAGTTCTTC. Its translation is CASSFGDTKQFF.

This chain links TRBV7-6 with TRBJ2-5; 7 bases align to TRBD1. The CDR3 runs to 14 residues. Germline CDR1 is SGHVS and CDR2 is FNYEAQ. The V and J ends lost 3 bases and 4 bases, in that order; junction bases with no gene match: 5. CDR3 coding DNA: TGTGCCAGCAGCTTCAGGGGGACGGGAGAGACCCAGTACTTC. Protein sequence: CASSFRGTGETQYF.

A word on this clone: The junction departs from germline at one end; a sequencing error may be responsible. CDR3 bases: TGTGCATGGAGGGGAAATACGCAGTATTTT. Protein product: CAWRGNTQYF. The genes are TRBV30 and TRBJ2-3; D is possibly TRBD2 (6 bases). Germline V lookup: CDR1 GTSNPN, CDR2 SVGIG (reference sequence). CDR3 length: 10 residues.

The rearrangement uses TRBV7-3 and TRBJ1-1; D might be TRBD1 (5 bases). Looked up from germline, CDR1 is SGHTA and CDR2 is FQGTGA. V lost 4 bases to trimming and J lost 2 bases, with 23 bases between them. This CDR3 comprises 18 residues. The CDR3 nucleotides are TGTGCCAGCAGCTCCCCCTTAGAATTGGGACGTCTAAACACTGAAGCTTTCTTT. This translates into CASSSPLELGRLNTEAFF.